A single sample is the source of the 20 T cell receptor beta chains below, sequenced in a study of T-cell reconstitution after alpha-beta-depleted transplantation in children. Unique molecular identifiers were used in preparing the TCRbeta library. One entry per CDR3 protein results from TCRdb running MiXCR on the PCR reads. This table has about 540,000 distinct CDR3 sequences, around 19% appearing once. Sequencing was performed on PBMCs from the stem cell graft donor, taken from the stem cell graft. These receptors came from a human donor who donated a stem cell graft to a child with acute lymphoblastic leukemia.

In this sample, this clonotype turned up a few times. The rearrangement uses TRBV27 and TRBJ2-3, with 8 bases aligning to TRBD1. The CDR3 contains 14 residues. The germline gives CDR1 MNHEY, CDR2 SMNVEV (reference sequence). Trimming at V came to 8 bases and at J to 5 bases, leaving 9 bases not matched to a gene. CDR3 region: CASYRGSLGDTQYF. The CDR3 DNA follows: TGTGCCAGCTACAGGGGGAGTTTGGGAGATACGCAGTATTTT.

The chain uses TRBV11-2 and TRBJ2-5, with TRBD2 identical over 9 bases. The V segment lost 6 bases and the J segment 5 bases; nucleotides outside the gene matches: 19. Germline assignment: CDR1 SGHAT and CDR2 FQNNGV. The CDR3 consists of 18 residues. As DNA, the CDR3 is TGTGCCAGCAGTGTTAGTTGGGGGGCGGGAGGGCGACAGGAGACCCAGTACTTC. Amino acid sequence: CASSVSWGAGGRQETQYF.

CDR3 in amino acids: CASSDGTGTQYF. The CDR3 coding sequence is TGCGCCAGCAGTGATGGGACGGGAACCCAGTACTTC. V gene TRBV10-2 combines with J gene TRBJ2-5; D tentatively fits TRBD1 or TRBD2 (5 bases each). The CDR3 sequence is 12 residues long. V was shortened by 3 bases and J by 8 bases, with 10 bases between the two germline ends. CDR1 and CDR2 from the germline V gene are WSHSY and SAAADI.

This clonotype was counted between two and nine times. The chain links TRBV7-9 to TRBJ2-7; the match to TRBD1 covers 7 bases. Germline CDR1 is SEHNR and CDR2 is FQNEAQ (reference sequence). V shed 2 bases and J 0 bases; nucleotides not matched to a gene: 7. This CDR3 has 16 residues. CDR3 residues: CASSLRSGTVSYEQYF. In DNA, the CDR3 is TGTGCCAGCAGCTTAAGATCCGGGACAGTCTCCTACGAGCAGTACTTC.

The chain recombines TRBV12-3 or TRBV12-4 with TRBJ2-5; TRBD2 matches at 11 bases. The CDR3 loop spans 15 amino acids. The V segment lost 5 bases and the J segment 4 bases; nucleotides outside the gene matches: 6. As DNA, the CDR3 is TGTGCCAGCAGTAAATGGGGGACTAGCGGAGAGACCCAGTACTTC. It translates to CASSKWGTSGETQYF.

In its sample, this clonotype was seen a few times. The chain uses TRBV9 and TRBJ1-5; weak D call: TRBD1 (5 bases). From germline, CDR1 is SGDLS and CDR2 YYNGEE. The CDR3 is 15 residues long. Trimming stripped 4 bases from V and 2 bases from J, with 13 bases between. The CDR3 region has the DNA TGTGCCAGCAGCTCTCGAGGGGCCCGCAATCAGCCCCAGCATTTT. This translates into CASSSRGARNQPQHF.

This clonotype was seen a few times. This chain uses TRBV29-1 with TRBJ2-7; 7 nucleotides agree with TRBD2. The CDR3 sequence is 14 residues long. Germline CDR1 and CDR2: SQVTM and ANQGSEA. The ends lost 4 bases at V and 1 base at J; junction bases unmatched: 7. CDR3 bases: TGCAGCGTTGTCGCTCGGGAGGCATCCTACGAGCAGTACTTC. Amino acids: CSVVAREASYEQYF.

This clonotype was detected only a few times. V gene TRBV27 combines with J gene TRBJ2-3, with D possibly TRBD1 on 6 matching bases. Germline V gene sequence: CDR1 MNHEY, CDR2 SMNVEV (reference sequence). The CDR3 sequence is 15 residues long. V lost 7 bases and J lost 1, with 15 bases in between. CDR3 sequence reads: CASTAVDRRTDTQYF. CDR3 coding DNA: TGTGCCAGCACCGCGGTAGACAGGCGCACAGATACGCAGTATTTT.

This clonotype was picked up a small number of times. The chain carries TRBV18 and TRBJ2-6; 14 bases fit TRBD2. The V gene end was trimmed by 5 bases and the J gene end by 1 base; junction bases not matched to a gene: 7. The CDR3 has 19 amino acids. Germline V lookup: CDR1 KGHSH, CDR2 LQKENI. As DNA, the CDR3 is TGTGCCAGCTCATCGGGACTAGCGGGAGCCTATTCTGGGGCCAACGTCCTGACTTTC. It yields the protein CASSSGLAGAYSGANVLTF. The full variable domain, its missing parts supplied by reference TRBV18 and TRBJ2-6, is NAGVMQNPRHLVRRRGQEARLRCSPMKGHSHVYWYRQLPEEGLKFMVYLQKENIIDESGMPKERFSAEFPKEGPSILRIQQVVRGDSAAYFCASSSGLAGAYSGANVLTFGAGSRLTVL.

This chain's CDR3 is CASSLARQGRGEQYF. The CDR3 nucleotides read TGTGCCAGCAGTTTAGCTCGACAGGGACGGGGCGAGCAGTACTTC. The chain joins TRBV12-3 or TRBV12-4 to TRBJ2-7, with TRBD1 matching 7 bases. The trim removed 0 bases at V and 6 bases at J, leaving 8 bases unmatched. This CDR3 has 15 amino acids.

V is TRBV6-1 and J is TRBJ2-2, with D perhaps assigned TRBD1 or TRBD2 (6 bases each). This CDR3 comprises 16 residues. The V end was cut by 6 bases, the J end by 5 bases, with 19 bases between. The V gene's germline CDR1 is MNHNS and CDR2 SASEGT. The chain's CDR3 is CASRRLYRGLTGELFF. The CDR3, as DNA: TGTGCCAGCAGGAGACTGTACCGGGGGCTTACCGGGGAGCTGTTTTTT.

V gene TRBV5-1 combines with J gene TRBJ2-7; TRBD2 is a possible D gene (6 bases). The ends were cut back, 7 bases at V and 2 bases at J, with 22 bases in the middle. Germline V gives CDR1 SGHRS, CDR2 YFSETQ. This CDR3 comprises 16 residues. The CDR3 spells CASRISAGTQTYEQYF. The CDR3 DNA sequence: TGCGCCAGCCGAATTAGCGCCGGGACTCAAACCTACGAGCAGTACTTC.

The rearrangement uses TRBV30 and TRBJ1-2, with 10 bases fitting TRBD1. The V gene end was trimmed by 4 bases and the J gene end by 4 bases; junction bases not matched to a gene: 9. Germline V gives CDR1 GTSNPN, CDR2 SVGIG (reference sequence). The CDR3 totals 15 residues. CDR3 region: CAWKLGTGVSYGYTF. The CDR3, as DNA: TGTGCCTGGAAGTTAGGGACAGGGGTTAGCTATGGCTACACCTTC.

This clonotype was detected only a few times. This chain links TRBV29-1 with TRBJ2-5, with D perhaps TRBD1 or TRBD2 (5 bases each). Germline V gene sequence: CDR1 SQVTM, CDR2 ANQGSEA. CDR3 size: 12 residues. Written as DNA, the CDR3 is TGCAACGCCTGGGACGGCCAAGAGACCCAGTACTTC. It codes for CNAWDGQETQYF.

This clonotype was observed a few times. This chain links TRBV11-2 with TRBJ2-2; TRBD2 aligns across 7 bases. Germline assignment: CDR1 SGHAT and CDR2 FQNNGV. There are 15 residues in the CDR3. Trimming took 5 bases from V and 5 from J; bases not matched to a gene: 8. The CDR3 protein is CASSRGGPGTGELFF. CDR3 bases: TGTGCCAGCAGCCGGGGAGGGCCGGGTACCGGGGAGCTGTTTTTT.

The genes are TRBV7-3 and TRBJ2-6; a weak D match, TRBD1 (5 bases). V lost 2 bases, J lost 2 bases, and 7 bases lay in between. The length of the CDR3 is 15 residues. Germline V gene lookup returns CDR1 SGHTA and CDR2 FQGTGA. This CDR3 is CASSLQGAGANVLTF. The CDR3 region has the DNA TGTGCCAGCAGCTTACAAGGGGCTGGGGCCAACGTCCTGACTTTC.

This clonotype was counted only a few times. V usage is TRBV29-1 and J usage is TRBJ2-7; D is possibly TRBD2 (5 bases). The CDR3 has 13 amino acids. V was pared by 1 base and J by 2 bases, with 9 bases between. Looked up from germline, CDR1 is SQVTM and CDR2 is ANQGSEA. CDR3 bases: TGCAGCGTTGAAGTTGGGGAGCCCTACGAGCAGTACTTC. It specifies CSVEVGEPYEQYF.

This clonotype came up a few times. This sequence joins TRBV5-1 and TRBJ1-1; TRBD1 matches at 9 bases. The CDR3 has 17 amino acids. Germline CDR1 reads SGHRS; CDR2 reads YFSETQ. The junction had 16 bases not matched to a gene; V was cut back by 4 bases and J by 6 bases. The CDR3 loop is CASSGPGQGPARAEAFF. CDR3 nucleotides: TGCGCCAGCAGCGGCCCCGGACAGGGGCCCGCCCGGGCTGAAGCTTTCTTT.

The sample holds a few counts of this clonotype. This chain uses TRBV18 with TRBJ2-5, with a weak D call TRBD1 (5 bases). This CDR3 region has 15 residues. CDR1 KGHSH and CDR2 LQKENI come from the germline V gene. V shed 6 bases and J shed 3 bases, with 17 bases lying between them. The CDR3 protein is CASSPTQGSEETQYF. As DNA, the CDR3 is TGTGCCAGCTCGCCAACCCAGGGATCCGAAGAGACCCAGTACTTC. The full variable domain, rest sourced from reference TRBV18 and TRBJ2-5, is NAGVMQNPRHLVRRRGQEARLRCSPMKGHSHVYWYRQLPEEGLKFMVYLQKENIIDESGMPKERFSAEFPKEGPSILRIQQVVRGDSAAYFCASSPTQGSEETQYFGPGTRLLVL.

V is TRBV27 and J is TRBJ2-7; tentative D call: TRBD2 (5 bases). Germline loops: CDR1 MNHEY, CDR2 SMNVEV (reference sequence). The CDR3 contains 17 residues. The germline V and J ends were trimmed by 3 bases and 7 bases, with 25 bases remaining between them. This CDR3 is CASSLGSRLSPLGEQYF. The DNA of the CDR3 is TGTGCCAGCAGTTTGGGGTCCCGACTATCCCCTTTAGGAGAGCAGTACTTC.